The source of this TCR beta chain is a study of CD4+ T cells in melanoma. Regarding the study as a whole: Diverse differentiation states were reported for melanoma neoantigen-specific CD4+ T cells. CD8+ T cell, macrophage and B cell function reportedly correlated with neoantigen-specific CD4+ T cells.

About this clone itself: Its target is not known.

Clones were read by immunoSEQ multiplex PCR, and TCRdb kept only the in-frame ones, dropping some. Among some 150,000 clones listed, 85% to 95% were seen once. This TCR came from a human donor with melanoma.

CDR3 nucleotide sequence: TGTGCCAGCAGACCGGGGCTGGGCACAGATACGCAGTATTTT. Encoded protein: CASRPGLGTDTQYF. The chain has TRBV6-1 and TRBJ2-3; TRBD1 or TRBD2 may be the D gene (5 bases each). Germline V gene sequence: CDR1 MNHNS, CDR2 SASEGT. The CDR3 consists of 14 residues. V was trimmed by 6 bases and J by 1 base, leaving 11 bases between them.